The 12 T cell receptor beta chains below all came from one sample that was sequenced in a study of blood T cell repertoires in COVID-19. Clones were sequenced by immunoSEQ multiplex PCR, and TCRdb holds only the in-frame ones, with some missing. The data hold 220,000 or so clones, with roughly 84% observed a single time. The sample was peripheral blood. The receptor set was obtained from a woman aged 25 to 39 who had recovered from COVID-19.

The rearrangement joins TRBV15 to TRBJ1-4, with TRBD1 identical over 9 bases. Germline values: CDR1 LNHNV, CDR2 YYDKDF (reference sequence). The V gene end was trimmed by 1 base and the J gene end by 3 bases; junction bases not matched to a gene: 3. This CDR3 spans 16 amino acids. The CDR3 loop reads CATSRGTGEANEKLFF. CDR3 nucleotide sequence: TGTGCCACCAGCAGAGGGACAGGGGAGGCTAATGAAAAACTGTTTTTT.

This clone was seen more than once but under ten times. The J gene is TRBJ2-2, the V gene TRBV7-3, with 8 bases that match TRBD1. V trimming: 4 bases; J trimming: 1 base; junction bases outside the gene matches: 14. The CDR3 runs to 19 residues. CDR1 and CDR2 from the germline V gene are SGHTA and FQGTGA. For the CDR3, the DNA is TGTGCCAGCAGCTCCAAGACCGGGACAGGTCCTTTGAACACCGGGGAGCTGTTTTTT. Encoded protein: CASSSKTGTGPLNTGELFF.

A word on this clone: One end of the junction does not line up with germline, which may come from a read error. V is TRBV7-7 and J is TRBJ2-2; D is perhaps TRBD2 (5 bases). CDR3 length equals 15 residues. Germline CDR1 reads SSHAT; CDR2 reads FNYEAQ (reference sequence). For the CDR3, the DNA is TGTGCTAGCAGCCCGGGCAGGACTGACACCGGGGAGCTGTTTTTT. Protein product: CASSPGRTDTGELFF.

V and J are TRBV27 and TRBJ2-2; D possibly corresponds to TRBD2 (5 bases). The CDR3 has 15 residues. Germline V gene data show CDR1 as MNHEY and CDR2 as SMNVEV (reference sequence). The V end lost 3 bases, the J end lost 0 bases, and 8 bases lay between the germline ends. CDR3 loop: CASSFRTSNTGELFF. Here the CDR3 DNA reads TGTGCCAGCAGTTTTAGGACTTCGAACACCGGGGAGCTGTTTTTT.

This clone appeared a few times. V gene TRBV6-5 combines with J gene TRBJ1-2; D is perhaps TRBD1 (6 bases). The CDR3 consists of 13 residues. Germline-derived CDR1 and CDR2 are MNHEY and SVGAGI. V lost 7 bases to trimming and J lost 4 bases, with 13 bases between them. The CDR3 nucleotides are TGTGCCAGCACCCAGGGGCCCGTCTATGGCTACACCTTC. The encoded protein is CASTQGPVYGYTF.

This clone came up once. The V and J genes are TRBV12-3 or TRBV12-4 and TRBJ1-4; 9 bases are shared with TRBD1. The CDR3 is made up of 13 amino acids. With V trimmed by 7 bases and J by 6 bases, 3 bases remained unmatched. Here the CDR3 DNA reads TGTGCCAGCACCTGGACAGGGGATGAAAAACTGTTTTTT. Translating it yields CASTWTGDEKLFF.

The chain combines TRBV3-1 (or the pseudogene TRBV3-2) with TRBJ1-5; no definite D call. CDR3 size: 13 residues. Germline loops: CDR1 LGHDT, CDR2 YNNKEL (reference sequence). The V and J ends lost 1 base and 7 bases respectively, with 8 bases between them. CDR3 in amino acids: CASSQVSEQPQHF. For the CDR3, the DNA is TGTGCCAGCAGCCAAGTCTCAGAACAGCCCCAGCATTTT.

This chain links TRBV4-2 with TRBJ1-3, with D perhaps TRBD1 (5 bases). The germline V gene has CDR1 LGHNA and CDR2 YNFKEQ. Trimming took 4 bases from V and 0 from J, leaving 16 bases between them. This CDR3 is built from 17 residues. CDR3 region: CASSPMGLLVSGNTIYF. CDR3 DNA: TGTGCCAGCAGCCCGATGGGACTTTTGGTCTCTGGAAACACCATATATTTT.

The chain is built from TRBV7-2 and TRBJ2-3, with D hard to call. Germline-derived CDR1 and CDR2 are SGHTA and FQGNSA. Trimming took off 3 bases at V and 1 base at J, with 8 bases between the two ends. There are 14 residues in the CDR3. The CDR3 protein is CASSFLGGTDTQYF. CDR3 coding DNA: TGTGCCAGCAGCTTCCTGGGCGGCACAGATACGCAGTATTTT.

The chain is built from TRBV11-2 and TRBJ2-3, with D maybe TRBD2 (5 bases). Germline CDR1 SGHAT, CDR2 FQNNGV. V was cut by 0 bases and J by 6 bases, with 16 bases left in between. The CDR3 contains 16 residues. The CDR3 region has the DNA TGTGCCAGCAGCTTAGAGAATATAGGGCGAGGGGATACGCAGTATTTT. Its protein is CASSLENIGRGDTQYF.

This clone was recorded many times. Other DNA variants within this sample encode the same CDR3. CDR3 sequence reads: CASSPRQMNTEAFF. The DNA for the CDR3 is TGTGCCAGCTCACCGAGGCAGATGAACACTGAAGCTTTCTTT. This sequence joins TRBV18 and TRBJ1-1, with D uncertain. Germline assignment: CDR1 KGHSH and CDR2 LQKENI. The CDR3 loop spans 14 amino acids. V dropped 3 bases and J dropped 0 bases, with 8 bases sitting between them. Together with reference TRBV18 and TRBJ1-1, the CDR3 gives the full variable domain: NAGVMQNPRHLVRRRGQEARLRCSPMKGHSHVYWYRQLPEEGLKFMVYLQKENIIDESGMPKERFSAEFPKEGPSILRIQQVVRGDSAAYFCASSPRQMNTEAFFGQGTRLTVV.

The gene calls are TRBV25-1 and TRBJ1-1; no clear D gene. Germline CDR1 MGHDK, CDR2 SYGVNS. V lost 1 base and J lost 0, with 3 bases in between. This CDR3 has 13 residues. The CDR3 DNA reads TGTGCCAGCAGTGAATTAATGAACACTGAAGCTTTCTTT. Protein sequence: CASSELMNTEAFF. Based on the CDR3 plus reference TRBV25-1 and TRBJ1-1, the full variable domain is EADIYQTPRYLVIGTGKKITLECSQTMGHDKMYWYQQDPGMELHLIHYSYGVNSTEKGDLSSESTVSRIRTEHFPLTLESARPSHTSQYLCASSELMNTEAFFGQGTRLTVV.